The 4 T cell receptor beta chains below all came from one sample that was sequenced in a study of early T cells in non-severe SARS-CoV-2 infection. TCRdb re-derived calls from the 5' RACE reads in MiXCR, one entry per CDR3 protein. This sample has approximately 76,000 distinct CDR3 sequences, with about an eighth found just once. Sequencing was carried out using whole blood. The receptors originated from an adult who was a healthcare worker with PCR-confirmed SARS-CoV-2 infection or an uninfected control (not recorded which).

This clonotype showed up many times. This chain connects TRBV27 to TRBJ1-2, with a possible D match to TRBD1 (5 bases). CDR3 length equals 14 residues. Germline V gives CDR1 MNHEY, CDR2 SMNVEV (reference sequence). Trimming took off 2 bases at V and 3 bases at J, with 10 bases between the two ends. CDR3 sequence reads: CASSLRRADYGYTF. CDR3 in DNA: TGTGCCAGCAGTTTACGCAGGGCTGACTATGGCTACACCTTC.

The sample holds many counts of this clonotype. The rearrangement uses TRBV12-3 or TRBV12-4 and TRBJ1-2; 7 bases line up with TRBD1. With 7 bases clipped from V and 2 bases from J, the junction kept 4 bases outside the gene matches. The CDR3 has 13 amino acids. This CDR3 reads CASTGTANYGYTF. CDR3 coding DNA: TGTGCCAGCACCGGGACAGCGAACTATGGCTACACCTTC.

In its sample, this clonotype was seen many times. The J gene is TRBJ2-1, the V gene TRBV7-2; 7 nucleotides agree with TRBD2. Germline values: CDR1 SGHTA, CDR2 FQGNSA. This CDR3 is built from 15 residues. Unmatched junction bases numbered 8, after V lost 5 bases and J lost 4 bases. The CDR3 loop is CASSRRLAGYNEQFF. The CDR3 DNA reads as TGTGCCAGCAGCCGCCGACTAGCCGGTTACAATGAGCAGTTCTTC.

There are many counts of this clonotype. V usage is TRBV11-2 and J usage is TRBJ2-7; D gene unclear. CDR1 SGHAT and CDR2 FQNNGV come from the germline V gene. Between the trimmed V and J ends, which lost 4 bases and 7 bases, there was a span of 23 bases. CDR3 length: 16 amino acids. The CDR3 region is CASSSSRPPLMGEQYF. The CDR3 bases are TGTGCCAGCAGCTCTTCCCGGCCTCCCTTAATGGGAGAGCAGTACTTC.